The clone carrying this T cell receptor beta chain was seen a few times. Its matching antigen is unknown. V lost 3 bases, J lost 7 bases, and 15 bases lay in between. Germline V gene data show CDR1 as MDHEN and CDR2 as SYDVKM. The CDR3 is made up of 15 amino acids. The data were taken from a study of cytomegalovirus exposure and HLA in healthy donors. Notes on the study in general: The authors listed 164 TCR beta chains as cytomegalovirus-associated.

The PCR ran on 60 Vbeta and 13 Jbeta primers. Using immunoSEQ multiplex PCR, the repertoire was profiled, and TCRdb retains in-frame clones only, with some absent. The sample has some 130,000 clones; approximately 73% are singletons. The chain is built from TRBV28 and TRBJ2-2, with no clear D. The sequencing sample was made of PBMCs. The source is a woman aged 35 to 49 in good health and CMV-seronegative. This CDR3 reads CASSFLRSHGGELFF. CDR3 sequence (DNA): TGTGCCAGCAGTTTTCTCCGCAGTCATGGCGGGGAGCTGTTTTTT.